Listed below are T cell receptor beta chains from one sample, sequenced in a study of metastatic and nonmetastatic thyroid tumors. TCRdb re-called the PCR reads with MiXCR. In the table there are about 23,000 clones, just over 20% of which are singletons. What was sequenced was blood. Receptor source: a female donor with papillary thyroid cancer or a benign thyroid nodule (not recorded which). Some clones in this sample may be carry-over from other donors' samples. CDR3s include the opening cysteine and the closing phenylalanine or tryptophan. The D gene is left open where the match is weak. Where a row states a size, it is once, few, many or the class of an expanded clone; other rows omit it.

many TRBJ2-7 TRBV20-1 TRBD2 CSARVWGRADYEQYF TGCAGTGCTAGAGTTTGGGGGAGGGCCGACTACGAGCAGTACTTC
many TRBJ2-2 TRBV24-1 . CATSDPQQRRELFF TGTGCCACCAGTGACCCACAACAGCGCCGGGAGCTGTTTTTT
many TRBJ2-3 TRBV30 . CASAITDTQYF TGTGCCTCCGCTATTACAGATACGCAGTATTTT
many TRBJ2-2 TRBV11-3 TRBD1 CASRPGTGEAGELFF TGTGCCAGCAGGCCCGGGACAGGAGAGGCCGGGGAGCTGTTTTTT
medium-sized TRBJ2-7 TRBV19 . CASSMGMGSDEQYF TGTGCCAGTAGTATGGGAATGGGGAGCGACGAGCAGTACTTC
many TRBJ2-3 TRBV19 . CASSPGLNTDTQYF TGTGCCAGTAGTCCGGGACTTAACACAGATACGCAGTATTTT
medium-sized TRBJ1-3 TRBV28 . CASSLSRGGGNTIYF TGTGCCAGCAGTTTATCCAGGGGTGGCGGAAACACCATATATTTT
many TRBJ2-3 TRBV29-1 TRBD2 CSVRSGSTDTQYF TGCAGCGTTAGGAGCGGGAGTACAGATACGCAGTATTTT
many TRBJ1-3 TRBV18 . CASSPAGASGNTIYF TGTGCCAGCTCACCCGCGGGGGCGTCTGGAAACACCATATATTTT
. TRBJ2-5 TRBV6-2/TRBV6-3 . CASVPRDSGETQYF TGTGCCAGCGTGCCACGGGACTCAGGAGAGACCCAGTACTTC